These 10 T cell receptor beta chains originate from one sample sequenced in a study of monozygotic twins with inflammatory bowel disease. TCRdb re-called the 5' RACE reads; every CDR3 protein appears as one record, without DNA. The specimen's table records roughly 170,000 distinct CDR3 sequences. The source material was blood. These receptors all stem from a human donor with ulcerative colitis or Crohn's disease, or a healthy co-twin of an affected twin (not recorded which).

V and J are TRBV7-2 and TRBJ1-5. The CDR3 is 13 amino acids. CDR1 and CDR2 from the germline V gene are SGHTA and FQGNSA. This chain's CDR3 is CASSLGSYQPQHF. Filled out from reference TRBV7-2 and TRBJ1-5, the complete variable domain reads GAGVSQSPSNKVTEKGKDVELRCDPISGHTALYWYRQSLGQGLEFLIYFQGNSAPDKSGLPSDRFSAERTGGSVSTLTIQRTQQEDSAVYLCASSLGSYQPQHFGDGTRLSIL.

The chain's CDR3 is CASSFGRLRGGFF. The V call is TRBV5-6, the J call TRBJ1-1. CDR3 length: 13 residues. Germline lookup yields CDR1 SGHDT and CDR2 YYEEEE.

This rearrangement joins TRBV19 to TRBJ1-2; there is no DNA to check the TCRdb D call of TRBD1. This CDR3 is built from 14 residues. CDR1 LNHDA and CDR2 SQIVND come from the germline V gene (reference sequence). The CDR3 loop reads CASSRRQANYGYTF.

The gene calls are TRBV20-1 and TRBJ2-3. The germline V gene has CDR1 DFQATT and CDR2 SNEGSKA (reference sequence). CDR3 length: 13 residues. CDR3 in amino acids: CSAPSVTSNTQYF.

The CDR3 region is CASSLDRTDTDTQYF. This sequence joins TRBV11-2 and TRBJ2-3; TCRdb gives TRBD2 as the D gene, but with no DNA this cannot be confirmed. The CDR3 is 15 amino acids. Per germline, CDR1 SGHAT and CDR2 FQNNGV.

The chain carries TRBV11-2 and TRBJ2-3; TCRdb picks TRBD2, but there is no DNA to check that call. The CDR3 length is 15 residues. CDR1 is SGHAT, CDR2 FQNNGV, per germline. This CDR3 is CASSARLDFTDTQYF.

V usage is TRBV20-1 and J usage is TRBJ2-7; as DNA is missing, the TRBD1 call by TCRdb cannot be tested. This CDR3 contains 16 residues. Germline CDR1 reads DFQATT; CDR2 reads SNEGSKA (reference sequence). CDR3: CSARRRDRDLSYEQYF.

V is TRBV15 and J is TRBJ2-3; TCRdb indicates TRBD2, and absent DNA this call remains unverified. CDR1 and CDR2 from the germline V gene are LNHNV and YYDKDF (reference sequence). The CDR3 consists of 14 residues. Here the CDR3 reads CATSGRRYGDTQYF.

The V gene is TRBV25-1, the J gene TRBJ1-5. Germline V gene sequence: CDR1 MGHDK, CDR2 SYGVNS. This CDR3 contains 18 residues. CDR3 amino acids: CASSEWWQAEPHNQPQHF.

The chain is built from TRBV5-1 and TRBJ2-5. From germline, CDR1 is SGHRS and CDR2 YFSETQ. There are 13 residues in the CDR3. The CDR3 protein is CASSSATTGTQYF. Full variable domain (rest looked up from reference TRBV5-1 and TRBJ2-5): KAGVTQTPRYLIKTRGQQVTLSCSPISGHRSVSWYQQTPGQGLQFLFEYFSETQRNKGNFPGRFSGRQFSNSRSEMNVSTLELGDSALYLCASSSATTGTQYFGPGTRLLVL.